A selection of T cell receptor beta chains follows, all from one sample in a study of beta chain features in type 1 diabetes. Some clones are missing from TCRdb's copy, which holds only in-frame ones; the method was immunoSEQ multiplex PCR. The sample shows approximately 330,000 clones, 9.5% to 11% of them seen only once. The material sequenced was naive CD4+ T cells from blood. The source is a woman in her thirties in good health. Each CDR3 is given with its conserved first and last residue. Fields, in order: clone size, D gene, V gene, J gene, CDR3 protein, CDR3 DNA. D genes are given only for firm matches. Where a row states a size, it is once, few, many or the class of an expanded clone; other rows omit it.

few	-	TRBV4-3	TRBJ1-2	CASSQEGGNYGYTF	TGCGCCAGCAGCCAAGAAGGGGGAAACTATGGCTACACCTTC
few	TRBD1	TRBV11-3	TRBJ2-7	CASSLDREAYEQYF	TGTGCCAGCAGCTTGGACAGGGAGGCCTACGAGCAGTACTTC
few	-	TRBV5-1	TRBJ1-1	CASSLDTLNTEAFF	TGCGCCAGCAGCTTGGACACGCTGAACACTGAAGCTTTCTTT
few	-	TRBV5-6	TRBJ1-1	CASSLGGDTEAFF	TGTGCCAGCAGCTTGGGGGGGGACACTGAAGCTTTCTTT
few	-	TRBV5-1	TRBJ2-2	CASSLAGENTGELFF	TGCGCCAGCAGCTTGGCCGGGGAGAACACCGGGGAGCTGTTTTTT
few	-	TRBV4-3	TRBJ2-7	CASSQDTRTELYEQYF	TGCGCCAGCAGCCAAGATACTCGGACAGAGCTGTACGAGCAGTACTTC
-	-	TRBV7-2	TRBJ2-3	CASSLSDISTDTQYF	TGTGCCAGCAGCTTATCGGACATCAGCACAGATACGCAGTATTTT
-	-	TRBV7-2	TRBJ2-1	CASSLRRGNEQFF	TGTGCCAGCAGCTTACGACGGGGCAATGAGCAGTTCTTC
-	-	TRBV6-5	TRBJ2-4	CASSSYTRRGNIQYF	TGTGCCAGCAGTTCGTACACCCGACGAGGGAACATTCAGTACTTC
-	TRBD1	TRBV25-1	TRBJ2-5	CASSDRTGGETQYF	TGTGCCAGCAGTGATCGGACAGGGGGCGAGACCCAGTACTTC
few	-	TRBV5-4	TRBJ1-2	CASSVGGSNYGYTF	TGTGCCAGCAGCGTCGGGGGATCCAACTATGGCTACACCTTC
few	-	TRBV7-3	TRBJ2-2	CASRPVPGVGRDTGELFF	TGTGCCAGCAGACCCGTGCCCGGGGTCGGGCGAGACACCGGGGAGCTGTTTTTT
-	-	TRBV19	TRBJ1-2	CASSTVQVYGYTF	TGTGCCAGTAGTACCGTGCAGGTCTATGGCTACACCTTC
-	-	TRBV7-9	TRBJ2-1	CASRLLASSYNEQFF	TGTGCCAGCAGACTACTAGCTAGCTCCTACAATGAGCAGTTCTTC
few	TRBD1	TRBV15	TRBJ2-1	CATSRNTGGNEQFF	TGTGCCACCAGCAGGAATACAGGGGGCAATGAGCAGTTCTTC
-	-	TRBV2	TRBJ1-5	CASSAREYNQPQHF	TGTGCCAGCAGTGCGCGTGAATACAATCAGCCCCAGCATTTT
few	TRBD1	TRBV4-1	TRBJ2-5	CASSQGDRETQYF	TGCGCCAGCAGCCAAGGGGACAGGGAGACCCAGTACTTC
few	-	TRBV27	TRBJ2-5	CASSLRGGPTGFRETQYF	TGTGCCAGCAGTTTAAGGGGGGGCCCGACAGGCTTCAGAGAGACCCAGTACTTC
few	TRBD2	TRBV28	TRBJ2-4	CATVRSAGGPNIQYF	TGTGCCACCGTGAGGTCGGCGGGAGGACCAAACATTCAGTACTTC
few	TRBD1	TRBV7-9	TRBJ1-1	CASSSTGNGMNTEAFF	TGTGCCAGCAGCTCGACAGGGAACGGCATGAACACTGAAGCTTTCTTT
few	TRBD2	TRBV11-2	TRBJ2-5	CASSLGLAGAGETQYF	TGTGCCAGCAGCTTAGGACTAGCGGGAGCGGGAGAGACCCAGTACTTC
-	-	TRBV4-1	TRBJ1-2	CASSPTSVGRAGYGYTF	TGCGCCAGCAGCCCAACCTCGGTTGGGAGGGCTGGCTATGGCTACACCTTC
-	TRBD2	TRBV11-2	TRBJ2-3	CASSWGGDTQYF	TGTGCCAGCAGCTGGGGGGGGGATACGCAGTATTTT
-	TRBD1	TRBV4-3	TRBJ1-1	CASSLAGGGTEAFF	TGCGCCAGCAGCCTGGCAGGGGGCGGGACTGAAGCTTTCTTT
-	-	TRBV11-2	TRBJ2-3	CASSPGTLRGDTQYF	TGTGCCAGCAGCCCAGGGACACTACGGGGAGATACGCAGTATTTT
once	-	TRBV28	TRBJ2-2	CASSLLRHAQLFF	TGTGCCAGCAGTTTATTACGACACGCCCAGCTGTTTTTT
-	-	TRBV4-1	TRBJ2-1	CASSYRNNEQFF	TGCGCCAGCAGTTACAGGAACAATGAGCAGTTCTTC
few	TRBD1	TRBV18	TRBJ2-6	CASSPGQAAGANVLTF	TGTGCCAGCTCGCCCGGACAGGCCGCTGGGGCCAACGTCCTGACTTTC
few	-	TRBV7-2	TRBJ1-5	CASSLAWGGSSNQPQHF	TGTGCCAGCAGCTTAGCGTGGGGGGGTTCCTCTAATCAGCCCCAGCATTTT
-	-	TRBV25-1	TRBJ2-7	CASSEGRPYSYEQYF	TGTGCCAGCAGTGAAGGCAGGCCATACTCCTACGAGCAGTACTTC
few	TRBD1	TRBV7-9	TRBJ2-2	CASSLVGQAGELFF	TGTGCCAGCAGCTTAGTAGGACAGGCCGGGGAGCTGTTTTTT
-	-	TRBV25-1	TRBJ2-5	CASSQTSRRETQYF	TGTGCCAGCAGCCAAACTAGCCGTAGAGAGACCCAGTACTTC
-	TRBD1	TRBV6-5	TRBJ2-2	CASSFDRGHTGELFF	TGTGCCAGCAGTTTCGACAGGGGTCACACCGGGGAGCTGTTTTTT
-	TRBD1	TRBV30	TRBJ1-5	CAWSGQGYQPQHF	TGTGCCTGGAGCGGACAGGGATATCAGCCCCAGCATTTT
-	TRBD1	TRBV5-1	TRBJ2-3	CASAPGQGVDTQYF	TGCGCCAGCGCCCCGGGACAGGGAGTAGATACGCAGTATTTT
few	-	TRBV27	TRBJ2-7	CASSLRGVSYEQYF	TGTGCCAGCAGTTTACGAGGAGTCTCCTACGAGCAGTACTTC
few	-	TRBV5-1	TRBJ1-5	CASSSMEGGEPQHF	TGCGCCAGCAGCTCTATGGAGGGTGGGGAGCCCCAGCATTTT
few	TRBD1	TRBV9	TRBJ2-1	CASSGGQGGVNEQFF	TGTGCCAGCAGCGGGGGACAGGGTGGGGTCAATGAGCAGTTCTTC
-	-	TRBV5-1	TRBJ2-3	CASSLFGGANSDTQYF	TGCGCCAGCAGCTTGTTTGGCGGCGCAAATTCGGATACGCAGTATTTT
-	-	TRBV28	TRBJ2-7	CAIQQGTSGEQYF	TGTGCCATCCAACAGGGGACTTCTGGGGAGCAGTACTTC
few	-	TRBV4-2	TRBJ2-1	CASSQVHENEQFF	TGTGCCAGCAGCCAAGTTCACGAGAATGAGCAGTTCTTC
few	TRBD1	TRBV11-2	TRBJ2-2	CASSSTGAMNTGELFF	TGTGCCAGCAGCTCCACAGGGGCGATGAACACCGGGGAGCTGTTTTTT
-	TRBD1	TRBV2	TRBJ2-2	CASRGQLGGGELFF	TGTGCCAGCAGGGGACAGCTGGGTGGCGGGGAGCTGTTTTTT
few	TRBD1	TRBV5-6	TRBJ1-2	CASSLIDRANYGYTF	TGTGCCAGCAGCTTGATAGACAGGGCTAACTATGGCTACACCTTC
few	-	TRBV6-1	TRBJ2-1	CASSVRGNEQFF	TGTGCCAGCAGTGTACGGGGCAATGAGCAGTTCTTC
few	-	TRBV4-2	TRBJ1-4	CASSQAFGVPEKLFF	TGTGCCAGCAGCCAAGCCTTCGGGGTTCCTGAAAAACTGTTTTTT
few	-	TRBV7-9	TRBJ1-5	CASSFSQGQPQHF	TGTGCCAGCAGCTTTTCCCAGGGCCAGCCCCAGCATTTT
few	TRBD2	TRBV7-6	TRBJ2-5	CASTGTSGQETQYF	TGTGCCAGCACCGGGACTAGCGGGCAAGAGACCCAGTACTTC
few	-	TRBV6-6	TRBJ2-5	CASRPTGATQYF	TGTGCCAGCAGGCCGACAGGTGCGACCCAGTACTTC
few	-	TRBV18	TRBJ2-1	CASSPPANNEQFF	TGTGCCAGCTCACCACCGGCCAACAATGAGCAGTTCTTC
few	-	TRBV6-5	TRBJ2-4	CASSYGGPKNIQYF	TGTGCCAGCAGTTACGGAGGTCCAAAAAACATTCAGTACTTC
-	-	TRBV18	TRBJ2-1	CASSPYYDEQFF	TGTGCCAGCTCACCATACTATGATGAGCAGTTCTTC
-	-	TRBV28	TRBJ2-7	CASFAGRGIHEQYF	TGTGCCAGTTTTGCAGGGCGCGGGATCCACGAGCAGTACTTC
few	TRBD1	TRBV28	TRBJ2-7	CASSELGTGGSEQYF	TGTGCCAGCAGCGAACTCGGGACAGGGGGCTCCGAGCAGTACTTC
-	-	TRBV5-4	TRBJ2-7	CASSFHTYEQYF	TGTGCCAGCAGCTTTCACACCTACGAGCAGTACTTC
-	TRBD1	TRBV28	TRBJ2-1	CASSLGTGGVDEQFF	TGTGCCAGCAGTTTGGGGACAGGGGGCGTCGATGAGCAGTTCTTC
-	TRBD1	TRBV7-9	TRBJ2-7	CASSSRDRSSYEQYF	TGTGCCAGCAGCAGCCGGGACAGGAGCTCCTACGAGCAGTACTTC
-	TRBD2	TRBV7-2	TRBJ2-5	CASTSGTSRGQETQYF	TGTGCCAGCACCTCCGGGACTAGCCGTGGTCAAGAGACCCAGTACTTC
-	-	TRBV27	TRBJ2-3	CASSRGTRGTDTQYF	TGTGCCAGCAGTCGAGGCACCCGTGGCACAGATACGCAGTATTTT